This TCR beta chain was obtained from a study of Ad26.COV2.S vaccination and SARS-CoV-2 variants (dated by TCRdb to the early 2020s). Regarding the study in general: The specificity and breadth of SARS-CoV-2-reactive T cell receptors after Ad26.COV2.S vaccination were assessed by TCRbeta repertoire sequencing. The TCR-sequenced set comprised approximately 32 samples: approximately 20 Ad26.COV2.S vaccine recipients, 5 placebo recipients and 8 SARS-CoV-2 convalescent individuals.

CDR1 and CDR2 (SQVTM, ANQGSEA) derive from the germline V gene. The trim is 7 bases for V and 5 bases for J, with a gap of 14 bases between the germline ends. Taken from cysteine to phenylalanine, the CDR3 has 13 residues. Just the 39-base CDR3 DNA is kept, in frame starting at base 1. The immunoSEQ Assay was the method used to sequence TCRbeta CDR3 regions. After extraction, genomic DNA underwent amplification by bias-controlled multiplex PCR, followed by high-throughput sequencing. The paper's processing steps were these. To quantify the absolute abundance of every unique TCRbeta CDR3 region, sequences were collapsed and filtered. T cell fraction was estimated by normalization of TCRbeta template counts to usable DNA, with usable DNA being measured through amplification of reference genes present in all nucleated cells. Repertoire TCRs were annotated as SARS-CoV-2-specific when V gene, CDR3 amino acid sequence and J gene were exactly matched to a known reactive TCR set. The reference SARS-CoV-2 TCR set was derived from MIRA and filtered for enrichment in COVID-19-positive ImmuneCODE repertoires, a step that removed public or cross-reactive TCRs. Using the MIRA antigens, annotated TCRs were further analysed by specific ORF or by position within an ORF. Breadth was defined as annotated unique rearrangements over total unique productive rearrangements; depth was the summed frequency of those rearrangements. Group comparisons of TCR breadth used two-sided Wilcoxon rank-sum tests. Drawn from immuneACCESS, this table holds only the in-frame rearrangements with V and J called that TCRdb kept. Clones are partly lost; checked studies trace under half to an unresolved V gene and leave the rest unexplained. The V and J calls and clone size are taken from that table; D and trimming were inferred from the DNA. For this sample there are over 100,000 clones; around 80% appear just once. In total, the top ten clones hold about 18% of the sample.

Study-wide conclusions, independent of this receptor: Substantial breadth of spike-specific CD8+ and CD4+ T cell responses was reported after vaccination. Comparable non-spike TCR breadth was observed between vaccine and placebo recipients, consistent with only spike being contained in the vaccine. Ad26.COV2.S recipients had higher spike-specific TCR breadth than placebo recipients (P = 0.0014). The authors noted that the TCR breadth and depth analyses may have underestimated total T cell responses.

Remarks on this clone: What this receptor recognizes is not known. No quality values exist for individual bases; no much larger clone is one base distant.

In light of the paper, this sample's time point label describes: individuals recovered from natural SARS-CoV-2 infection. The input for sequencing was peripheral blood, taken after recovery from COVID-19. The origin of this receptor is a human donor who had recovered from COVID-19. The rearranged chain carries TRBV29-1 and TRBJ2-2, with the D segment possibly TRBD1 or TRBD2, each aligning over 6 bases. The DNA sequence follows: TGCAGCGCCGGGGGCCTGGAAACCGGGGAGCTGTTTTTT. Its protein is CSAGGLETGELFF.